This TCR beta chain stems from a study of beta chain features in type 1 diabetes. Findings and caveats of the study: A possible short-template PCR bias applies equally to patients and controls. All four CD4+ subsets of Type 1 diabetes patients contained TCRB CDR3s that were moderately but significantly shorter. Junctions at VDJ sites from type 1 diabetes patients had fewer insertions and more deletions.

A few counts support this clone. Its antigen is still unknown. A clone one base away is much larger, so this may be a read error. Expressed TCRB transcripts were sequenced, since all the RNA that had been isolated was reverse transcribed. Profiled with immunoSEQ multiplex PCR; TCRdb holds only in-frame clones, not every one. This sample yields more than 300,000 clones, of which under 8.5% are seen a single time; less than 0.45% belongs to the top ten. One heparinised blood draw, averaging roughly 120 mL, came from each donor. Trimming took 2 bases from V and 0 from J; bases not matched to a gene: 0. CDR1 MGHDK and CDR2 SYGVNS come from the germline V gene. CDR3 length: 15 amino acids.

Sequenced input: central memory CD4+ T cells from blood. The chain recombines TRBV25-1 with TRBJ2-1, with 8 positions matching TRBD2. This TCR was sampled from a young woman in good health. Here the CDR3 DNA reads TGTGCCAGCAGTGAAAGCGGGAGCTCCTACAATGAGCAGTTCTTC. It encodes CASSESGSSYNEQFF.